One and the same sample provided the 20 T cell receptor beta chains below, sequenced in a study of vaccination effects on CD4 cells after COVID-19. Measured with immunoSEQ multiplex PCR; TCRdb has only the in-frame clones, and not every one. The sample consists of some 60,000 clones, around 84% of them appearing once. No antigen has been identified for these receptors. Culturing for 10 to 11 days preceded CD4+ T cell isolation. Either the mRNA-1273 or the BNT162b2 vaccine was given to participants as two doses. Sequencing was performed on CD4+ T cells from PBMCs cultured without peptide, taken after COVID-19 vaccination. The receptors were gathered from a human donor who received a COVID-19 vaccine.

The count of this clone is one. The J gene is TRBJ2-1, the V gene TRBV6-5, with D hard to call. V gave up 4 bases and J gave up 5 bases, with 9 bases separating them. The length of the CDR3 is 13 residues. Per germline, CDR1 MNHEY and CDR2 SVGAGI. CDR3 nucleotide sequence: TGTGCCAGCAGTTCCCAACCCGACAATGAGCAGTTCTTC. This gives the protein CASSSQPDNEQFF.

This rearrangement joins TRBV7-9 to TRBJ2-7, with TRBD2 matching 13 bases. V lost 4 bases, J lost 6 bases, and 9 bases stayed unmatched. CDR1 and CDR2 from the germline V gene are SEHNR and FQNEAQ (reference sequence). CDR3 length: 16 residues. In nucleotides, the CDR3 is TGTGCCAGCAGCTCAGGGGGACTAGCGGGGTTGGGCGAGCAGTACTTC. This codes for CASSSGGLAGLGEQYF.

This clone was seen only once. The CDR3 sequence is CASSSLYGAKTGELFF. CDR3 in DNA: TGTGCCAGCAGTTCCCTCTACGGGGCCAAGACCGGGGAGCTGTTTTTT. This chain uses TRBV28 with TRBJ2-2, with D perhaps given as TRBD1 or TRBD2 (5 bases each). The germline V gene encodes CDR1 MDHEN and CDR2 SYDVKM. V was pared by 4 bases and J by 5 bases, with 17 bases between. CDR3 length: 16 residues.

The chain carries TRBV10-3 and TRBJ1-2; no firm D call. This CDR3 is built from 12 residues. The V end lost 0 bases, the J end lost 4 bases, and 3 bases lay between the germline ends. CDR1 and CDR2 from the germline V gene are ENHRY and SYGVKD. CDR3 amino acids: CAISESSYGYTF. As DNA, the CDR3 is TGTGCCATCAGTGAGTCCAGCTATGGCTACACCTTC.

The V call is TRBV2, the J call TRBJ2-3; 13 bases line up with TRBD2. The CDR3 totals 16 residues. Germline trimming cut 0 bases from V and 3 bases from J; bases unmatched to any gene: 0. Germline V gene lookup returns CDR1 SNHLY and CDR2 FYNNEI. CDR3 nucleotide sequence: TGTGCCAGCAGTGAAGCGACTAGCGGGAGGACAGATACGCAGTATTTT. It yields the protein CASSEATSGRTDTQYF.

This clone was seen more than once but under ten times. CDR3 in amino acids: CASSHDREGEQYF. CDR3 nucleotide sequence: TGTGCCAGCAGCCATGACAGGGAGGGCGAGCAGTACTTC. The chain combines TRBV27 with TRBJ2-7; D might be TRBD1 or TRBD2, each matching 7 bases. The CDR3 spans 13 residues. Trimming shortened V by 6 bases and J by 6 bases, and 15 bases separated the two germline ends. Germline V gene sequence: CDR1 MNHEY, CDR2 SMNVEV (reference sequence).

The CDR3 coding sequence is TGTGCCAGCAGTCCACGGGACAGTCCTAATTCACCCCTCCACTTT. It is translated as CASSPRDSPNSPLHF. The chain joins TRBV7-9 to TRBJ1-6; 7 bases fit TRBD1. In germline, CDR1 is SEHNR, CDR2 FQNEAQ (reference sequence). This CDR3 has 15 amino acids. V lost 6 bases and J lost 6; bases outside the gene matches: 8. The entire variable domain, with the rest obtained from reference TRBV7-9 and TRBJ1-6, is as follows: DTGVSQNPRHKITKRGQNVTFRCDPISEHNRLYWYRQTLGQGPEFLTYFQNEAQLEKSRLLSDRFSAERPKGSFSTLEIQRTEQGDSAMYLCASSPRDSPNSPLHFGNGTRLTVT.

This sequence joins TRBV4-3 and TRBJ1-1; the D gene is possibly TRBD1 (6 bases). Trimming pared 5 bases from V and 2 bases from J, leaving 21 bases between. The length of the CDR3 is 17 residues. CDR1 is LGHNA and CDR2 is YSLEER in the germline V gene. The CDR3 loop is CASSERGWGTVNTEAFF. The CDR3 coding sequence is TGCGCCAGCAGCGAAAGGGGGTGGGGGACCGTAAACACTGAAGCTTTCTTT.

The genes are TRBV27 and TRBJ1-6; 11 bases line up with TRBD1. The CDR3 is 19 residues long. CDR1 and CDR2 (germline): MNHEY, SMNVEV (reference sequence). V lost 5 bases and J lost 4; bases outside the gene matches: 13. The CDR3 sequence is CASSQWTGGFMGYNSPLHF. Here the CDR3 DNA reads TGTGCCAGCAGTCAGTGGACAGGGGGCTTTATGGGTTATAATTCACCCCTCCACTTT.

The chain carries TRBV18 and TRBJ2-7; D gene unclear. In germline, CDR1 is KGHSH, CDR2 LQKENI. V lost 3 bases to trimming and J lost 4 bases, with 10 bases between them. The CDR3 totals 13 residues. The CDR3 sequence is CASSPSQRYEQYF. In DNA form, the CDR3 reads TGTGCCAGCTCACCCTCCCAGAGGTACGAGCAGTACTTC.

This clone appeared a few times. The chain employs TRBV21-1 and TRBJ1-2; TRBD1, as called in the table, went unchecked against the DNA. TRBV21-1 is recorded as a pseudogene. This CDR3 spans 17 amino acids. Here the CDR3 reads CASSKILSDRLNYGYTF. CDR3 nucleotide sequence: TGTGCCAGCAGCAAGATACTATCGGACAGGCTTAACTATGGCTACACCTTC.

CDR3 DNA sequence: TGTGCCAGCACCGAGGAGCGGGAGGTGGGTCTCGAGCAGTACTTC. Translation: CASTEEREVGLEQYF. V is TRBV6-5 and J is TRBJ2-7; TRBD2 matches at 9 bases. V dropped 7 bases and J dropped 6; count of bases not matched to a gene: 13. The CDR3 consists of 15 residues. Germline V gives CDR1 MNHEY, CDR2 SVGAGI.

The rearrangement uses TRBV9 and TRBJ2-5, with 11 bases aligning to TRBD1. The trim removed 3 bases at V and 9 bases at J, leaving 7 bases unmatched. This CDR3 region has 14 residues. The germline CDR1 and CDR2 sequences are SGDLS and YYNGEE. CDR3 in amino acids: CASSGGQGGLAQYF. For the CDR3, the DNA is TGTGCCAGCAGCGGGGGACAGGGGGGGTTGGCCCAGTACTTC. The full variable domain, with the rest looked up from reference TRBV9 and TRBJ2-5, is DSGVTQTPKHLITATGQRVTLRCSPRSGDLSVYWYQQSLDQGLQFLIQYYNGEERAKGNILERFSAQQFPDLHSELNLSSLELGDSALYFCASSGGQGGLAQYFGPGTRLLVL.

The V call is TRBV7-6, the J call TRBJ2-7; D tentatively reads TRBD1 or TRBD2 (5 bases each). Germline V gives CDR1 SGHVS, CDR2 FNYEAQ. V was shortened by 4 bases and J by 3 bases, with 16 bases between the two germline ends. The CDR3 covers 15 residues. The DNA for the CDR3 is TGTGCCAGCAGCTCCCAAGCCGGGACCCTCTACGAGCAGTACTTC. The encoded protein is CASSSQAGTLYEQYF. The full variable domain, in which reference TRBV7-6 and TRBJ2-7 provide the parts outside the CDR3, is GAGVSQSPRYKVTKRGQDVALRCDPISGHVSLYWYRQALGQGPEFLTYFNYEAQQDKSGLPNDRFSAERPEGSISTLTIQRTEQRDSAMYRCASSSQAGTLYEQYFGPGTRLTVT.

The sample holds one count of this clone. CDR3 amino acids: CASRLGDLLGEAQYF. In DNA form, the CDR3 reads TGTGCCAGTAGATTAGGGGACCTCCTTGGAGAGGCGCAGTATTTT. V gene TRBV19 combines with J gene TRBJ2-3; either TRBD1 or TRBD2 may supply D (5 bases each). There are 15 residues in the CDR3. CDR1 is LNHDA and CDR2 is SQIVND in the germline V gene (reference sequence). The ends were cut back, 6 bases at V and 10 bases at J, with 23 bases in the middle.

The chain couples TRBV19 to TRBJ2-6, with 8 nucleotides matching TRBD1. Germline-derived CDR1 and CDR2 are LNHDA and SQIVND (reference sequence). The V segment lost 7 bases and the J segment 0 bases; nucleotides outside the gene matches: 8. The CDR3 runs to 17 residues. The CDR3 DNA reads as TGTGCCAGTACTCCCGGACAGGGCATCTCTGGGGCCAACGTCCTGACTTTC. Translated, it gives CASTPGQGISGANVLTF.

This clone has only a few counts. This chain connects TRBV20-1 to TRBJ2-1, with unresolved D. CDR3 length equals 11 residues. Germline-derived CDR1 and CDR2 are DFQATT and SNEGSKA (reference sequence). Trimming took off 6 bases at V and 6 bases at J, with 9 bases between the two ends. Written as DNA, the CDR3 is TGCAGTGCGGAGAGGACCAATGAGCAGTTCTTC. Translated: CSAERTNEQFF.

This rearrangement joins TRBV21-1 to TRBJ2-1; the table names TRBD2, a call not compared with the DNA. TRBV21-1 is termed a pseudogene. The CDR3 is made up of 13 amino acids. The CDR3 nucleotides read TGTGCCAGCAGCCGCGATCTAAGGAGTGAGCAGTTCTTC. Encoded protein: CASSRDLRSEQFF.

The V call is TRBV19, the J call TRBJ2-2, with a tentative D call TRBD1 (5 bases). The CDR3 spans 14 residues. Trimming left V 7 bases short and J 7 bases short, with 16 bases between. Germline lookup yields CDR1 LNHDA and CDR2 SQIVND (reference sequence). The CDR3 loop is CASKQGSKDGELFF. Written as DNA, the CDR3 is TGTGCCAGTAAGCAGGGTAGTAAGGACGGGGAGCTGTTTTTT.

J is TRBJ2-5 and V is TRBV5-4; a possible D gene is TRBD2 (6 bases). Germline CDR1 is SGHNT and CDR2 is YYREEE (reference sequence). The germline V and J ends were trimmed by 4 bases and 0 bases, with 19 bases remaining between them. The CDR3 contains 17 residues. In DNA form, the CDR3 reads TGTGCCAGCAGCCGGACTCTTACAGGAGGGTACCAAGAGACCCAGTACTTC. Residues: CASSRTLTGGYQETQYF.